Included here is one T cell receptor beta chain sequence, with context. V gave up 6 bases and J gave up 5 bases, with 16 bases separating them. Germline V lookup: CDR1 DFQATT, CDR2 SNEGSKA (reference sequence). The CDR3 totals 13 residues. Unique molecular identifiers featured in how the TCRbeta library was prepared. Via MiXCR, TCRdb re-called the PCR reads, giving one row per CDR3 protein. The sample lists some 450,000 distinct CDR3 sequences; around two fifths were seen once. The data originate from a study of T-cell reconstitution after alpha-beta-depleted transplantation in children. The sequences come from PBMCs, collected before TCRalphabeta/CD19-depleted stem cell transplant. The source of this sequence is a girl aged 2 to 10 with aplastic anemia, due to receive a stem cell transplant. The gene calls are TRBV20-1 and TRBJ2-5, with D possibly matching TRBD1 (6 bases). The CDR3 region has the DNA TGCAGTGCCTACAGGGAATGGGGCGAGACCCAGTACTTC. Translation gives CSAYREWGETQYF.